Each of the 27 T cell receptor beta chains below was sequenced from the same sample in a study of OX40 agonist ivuxolimab in advanced cancers. Sequencing was performed with immunoSEQ multiplex PCR; in TCRdb, only in-frame clones are kept and a portion is missing. The table lists some 33,000 clones, about four fifths of them singletons, with less than 25% in the top ten. Material: CD4+ or CD8+ T cells sorted from blood, obtained in a trial of the OX40 agonist ivuxolimab. The receptor source for this set is an adult with an advanced solid tumor such as melanoma, head and neck, liver or kidney cancer.

The chain joins TRBV28 to TRBJ1-1; no firm D call. The length of the CDR3 is 13 residues. In germline, CDR1 is MDHEN, CDR2 SYDVKM. V shed 5 bases and J shed 5 bases, with 12 bases lying between them. The CDR3 region has the DNA TGTGCCAGCAGTGGTTCTTTGGAGACTGAAGCTTTCTTT. Protein product: CASSGSLETEAFF.

The chain carries TRBV7-2 and TRBJ2-7; TRBD1 or TRBD2 may be the D gene (6 bases each). V was trimmed by 0 bases and J by 2 bases, leaving 11 bases between them. The CDR3 covers 15 residues. The germline V gene has CDR1 SGHTA and CDR2 FQGNSA. This CDR3 is CASSLAGGPPYEQYF. CDR3 DNA: TGTGCCAGCAGCTTAGCGGGGGGCCCTCCCTACGAGCAGTACTTC.

V and J are TRBV30 and TRBJ1-2, with 7 positions matching TRBD1. With 6 bases clipped from V and 0 bases from J, the junction kept 7 bases outside the gene matches. CDR1 is GTSNPN and CDR2 is SVGIG in the germline V gene (reference sequence). This CDR3 region has 14 residues. The CDR3: CACPRQGSNYGYTF. The CDR3 region has the DNA TGTGCCTGTCCGAGACAGGGATCTAACTATGGCTACACCTTC.

This rearrangement joins TRBV7-6 to TRBJ2-3, with 10 bases that match TRBD1. This CDR3 is built from 16 residues. V was pared by 5 bases and J by 4 bases, with 9 bases of the junction left unmatched. The germline V gene encodes CDR1 SGHVS and CDR2 FNYEAQ. CDR3 amino acids: CASSNFTGTGADTQYF. CDR3 nucleotide sequence: TGTGCCAGCAGCAATTTTACCGGGACAGGGGCAGATACGCAGTATTTT.

The rearrangement joins TRBV2 to TRBJ2-2; D is possibly TRBD1 (5 bases). The V end was cut by 8 bases, the J end by 7 bases, with 17 bases between. This CDR3 has 14 residues. Germline CDR1 is SNHLY and CDR2 is FYNNEI. The CDR3 region has the DNA TGTGCCAGCGTGCCTTTGAGGCAGGGCGGGGAGCTGTTTTTT. Translating gives CASVPLRQGGELFF. Full variable domain (missing parts from reference TRBV2 and TRBJ2-2): EPEVTQTPSHQVTQMGQEVILRCVPISNHLYFYWYRQILGQKVEFLVSFYNNEISEKSEIFDDQFSVERPDGSNFTLKIRSTKLEDSAMYFCASVPLRQGGELFFGEGSRLTVL.

This sequence joins TRBV30 and TRBJ2-3; D perhaps matches TRBD1 (6 bases). The length of the CDR3 is 17 residues. V was shortened by 0 bases and J by 4 bases, with 20 bases between the two germline ends. CDR1 and CDR2 from the germline V gene are GTSNPN and SVGIG (reference sequence). CDR3 in amino acids: CAWSVAPGLRGPDTQYF. The CDR3 nucleotides are TGTGCCTGGAGTGTTGCCCCCGGGCTCAGGGGCCCAGATACGCAGTATTTT.

The CDR3 loop reads CASSGISGREQFF. CDR3 sequence (DNA): TGTGCCAGCAGCGGCATTAGCGGGAGGGAGCAGTTCTTC. J is TRBJ2-1 and V is TRBV11-2; 10 bases match TRBD2. The CDR3 is made up of 13 amino acids. The trim removed 5 bases at V and 10 bases at J, leaving 5 bases unmatched. Germline V gives CDR1 SGHAT, CDR2 FQNNGV. Full variable domain (missing parts from reference TRBV11-2 and TRBJ2-1): EAGVAQSPRYKIIEKRQSVAFWCNPISGHATLYWYQQILGQGPKLLIQFQNNGVVDDSQLPKDRFSAERLKGVDSTLKIQPAKLEDSAVYLCASSGISGREQFFGPGTRLTVL.

The chain uses TRBV2 and TRBJ2-1; 11 bases fit TRBD1. CDR3 length: 14 residues. The V segment lost 6 bases and the J segment 8 bases; nucleotides outside the gene matches: 6. CDR1 SNHLY and CDR2 FYNNEI come from the germline V gene. CDR3 sequence: CASRPGQGAYEQFF. CDR3 bases: TGTGCCAGCAGACCTGGACAGGGGGCATATGAGCAGTTCTTC.

This rearrangement joins TRBV9 to TRBJ1-5; D unresolved. This CDR3 is 13 amino acids long. CDR1 is SGDLS, CDR2 YYNGEE, per germline. Deletions cut 4 bases from V and 2 bases from J, with 7 bases between. Written as DNA, the CDR3 is TGTGCCAGCAGCCCAGGAGGCAATCAGCCCCAGCATTTT. As protein: CASSPGGNQPQHF.

The rearrangement links TRBV7-2 to TRBJ1-6, with D unresolved. Germline V lookup: CDR1 SGHTA, CDR2 FQGNSA. V was shortened by 3 bases and J by 7 bases, with 10 bases between the two germline ends. The CDR3 sequence is 14 residues long. The CDR3 nucleotides read TGTGCCAGCAGCTTGGAACTAGAGAATTCACCCCTCCACTTT. Its protein is CASSLELENSPLHF. The whole variable domain, filled in from reference TRBV7-2 and TRBJ1-6, reads GAGVSQSPSNKVTEKGKDVELRCDPISGHTALYWYRQSLGQGLEFLIYFQGNSAPDKSGLPSDRFSAERTGGSVSTLTIQRTQQEDSAVYLCASSLELENSPLHFGNGTRLTVT.

The chain links TRBV9 to TRBJ1-1, with D perhaps TRBD1 (5 bases). The CDR3 length is 14 residues. Germline-derived CDR1 and CDR2 are SGDLS and YYNGEE. Trimming removed 0 bases at V and 5 bases at J, with 11 bases between. This chain's CDR3 is CASSVGGIGTEAFF. As DNA, the CDR3 is TGTGCCAGCAGCGTAGGGGGGATAGGGACTGAAGCTTTCTTT. Using reference TRBV9 and TRBJ1-1 for the parts outside the CDR3, the full variable domain is DSGVTQTPKHLITATGQRVTLRCSPRSGDLSVYWYQQSLDQGLQFLIQYYNGEERAKGNILERFSAQQFPDLHSELNLSSLELGDSALYFCASSVGGIGTEAFFGQGTRLTVV.

J is TRBJ2-5 and V is TRBV28; no reliable D call. The V and J ends lost 0 bases and 5 bases respectively, with 4 bases between them. The V gene's germline CDR1 is MDHEN and CDR2 SYDVKM. The CDR3 length is 12 residues. The CDR3 DNA is TGTGCCAGCAGTTTATGGGGTGAGACCCAGTACTTC. Its translation is CASSLWGETQYF.

This clone came up once. One end of the junction does not line up with germline, which may come from a read error. The V call is TRBV6-5, the J call TRBJ2-3, with unresolved D. CDR1 is MNHEY and CDR2 is SVGAGI in the germline V gene. The CDR3 contains 13 residues. The CDR3, as DNA: TGTGCCAGCAGTTACTCGGAACGAGATGCGCAGTATTTT. The encoded protein is CASSYSERDAQYF.

V is TRBV7-8 and J is TRBJ2-5; 11 bases fit TRBD2. This CDR3 has 16 residues. Germline V lookup: CDR1 SGHVS, CDR2 FQNEAQ. The V and J ends lost 2 bases and 5 bases, in that order; junction bases with no gene match: 7. CDR3 sequence: CASSLQLAGVGETQYF. The CDR3 nucleotides are TGTGCCAGCAGCTTACAACTAGCGGGAGTAGGTGAGACCCAGTACTTC.

The rearrangement uses TRBV6-6 and TRBJ2-5; tentative D call: TRBD1 (5 bases). The CDR3 length is 15 residues. Germline loops: CDR1 MNHNY, CDR2 SVGAGI (reference sequence). V was pared by 0 bases and J by 5 bases, with 13 bases between. This CDR3 is CASSYSFGRAETQYF. The CDR3 region has the DNA TGTGCCAGCAGTTACTCGTTTGGCAGGGCCGAGACCCAGTACTTC.

The chain employs TRBV28 and TRBJ1-4; TRBD1 might be the D (5 bases). From germline, CDR1 is MDHEN and CDR2 SYDVKM. The CDR3 runs 15 residues. The V end was cut by 2 bases, the J end by 8 bases, with 15 bases between. CDR3 bases: TGTGCCAGCAGTTTAACCGGATGGGGGAAGGAAAAACTGTTTTTT. Encoded protein: CASSLTGWGKEKLFF. The full variable domain, with the rest looked up from reference TRBV28 and TRBJ1-4, is DVKVTQSSRYLVKRTGEKVFLECVQDMDHENMFWYRQDPGLGLRLIYFSYDVKMKEKGDIPEGYSVSREKKERFSLILESASTNQTSMYLCASSLTGWGKEKLFFGSGTQLSVL.

The V call is TRBV30, the J call TRBJ1-2; D not resolved. V shed 8 bases and J shed 14 bases, with 24 bases lying between them. The germline V gene encodes CDR1 GTSNPN and CDR2 SVGIG (reference sequence). The CDR3 covers 12 residues. The CDR3 spells CARDSGFSPHTF. CDR3 in DNA: TGTGCCCGCGATTCGGGATTTTCACCCCATACCTTC.

The CDR3 coding sequence is TGTGCCAGCAGTGAAGGGGGGAGCTCTGGAAACACCATATATTTT. Amino acids: CASSEGGSSGNTIYF. V gene TRBV6-1 combines with J gene TRBJ1-3; tentatively, D is TRBD1 (5 bases). The CDR3 extends over 15 amino acids. Trimming took off 1 base at V and 0 bases at J, with 7 bases between the two ends. Looked up from germline, CDR1 is MNHNS and CDR2 is SASEGT.

This chain connects TRBV9 to TRBJ1-3; 7 nucleotides agree with TRBD1. The CDR3 is 15 amino acids. In germline, CDR1 is SGDLS, CDR2 YYNGEE. The trim removed 3 bases at V and 3 bases at J, leaving 6 bases unmatched. The CDR3 here is CASSAQQGFGNTIYF. The CDR3, as DNA: TGTGCCAGCAGCGCCCAACAGGGGTTTGGAAACACCATATATTTT.

The chain uses TRBV5-1 and TRBJ2-5; the match to TRBD1 covers 8 bases. Germline V CDR1 and CDR2: SGHRS, YFSETQ. CDR3 length: 13 residues. Unmatched junction bases numbered 2, after V lost 3 bases and J lost 4 bases. The CDR3: CASSSRGPETQYF. The CDR3, as DNA: TGCGCCAGCAGCTCCAGGGGGCCAGAGACCCAGTACTTC.

This clone has only one observation. The V call is TRBV6-5, the J call TRBJ1-6, with D possibly being TRBD1 (5 bases). V lost 2 bases and J 4 bases, leaving 9 bases between the germline ends. The germline gives CDR1 MNHEY, CDR2 SVGAGI. The CDR3 length is 15 residues. The CDR3, as DNA: TGTGCCAGCAGTTACGTGGACACTTATAATTCACCCCTCCACTTT. It is translated as CASSYVDTYNSPLHF.

The chain has TRBV7-9 and TRBJ2-7; D is uncertain. Trimming left V 5 bases short and J 2 bases short, with 10 bases between. This CDR3 has 13 amino acids. CDR1 SEHNR and CDR2 FQNEAQ come from the germline V gene (reference sequence). CDR3 in DNA: TGTGCCAGCAGCCCCCGGGCAGCCTACGAGCAGTACTTC. This translates into CASSPRAAYEQYF.

Worth noting for this clone: The junction departs from the called germline gene at one end, perhaps through a read error. The chain links TRBV7-3 to TRBJ2-1, with 13 bases identical to TRBD2. This CDR3 has 15 residues. The germline V gene encodes CDR1 SGHTA and CDR2 FQGTGA. CDR3 protein: CASSITSGRVNEQFF. CDR3 nucleotide sequence: TGTGCCAGCAGCATAACTAGCGGGAGGGTGAATGAGCAGTTCTTC.

This clone came up a few times. The chain joins TRBV30 to TRBJ1-1; TRBD1 is a possible D gene (5 bases). Per the germline V gene, CDR1 is GTSNPN and CDR2 is SVGIG (reference sequence). This CDR3 is built from 11 residues. V was cut by 2 bases and J by 11 bases, with 12 bases left in between. Here the CDR3 reads CAWSLQGTAFF. The CDR3 DNA follows: TGTGCCTGGAGTCTTCAGGGAACGGCTTTCTTT.

In this sample, this clone turned up once. The V gene is TRBV27, the J gene TRBJ2-3; no clear D. In germline, CDR1 is MNHEY, CDR2 SMNVEV (reference sequence). This CDR3 comprises 14 residues. The V gene lost 5 bases and the J gene lost 0 bases, with 9 bases spanning the gap. The CDR3 region has the DNA TGTGCCAGCAGTCCCTCCACTAGCACAGATACGCAGTATTTT. Protein: CASSPSTSTDTQYF.

The table lists this clone with a few counts. This rearrangement joins TRBV27 to TRBJ1-2; D is possibly TRBD1 (6 bases). The CDR3 sequence is 15 residues long. The germline V gene has CDR1 MNHEY and CDR2 SMNVEV (reference sequence). V was clipped by 7 bases and J by 8 bases, with 23 bases between them. DNA for the CDR3: TGTGCCAGCATTCAATCCGGGACACATAAGCGGGGCTACACCTTC. It specifies CASIQSGTHKRGYTF.

This sequence joins TRBV2 and TRBJ1-3; D is unresolved. Germline-derived CDR1 and CDR2 are SNHLY and FYNNEI. CDR3 length equals 15 residues. Trimming left V 5 bases short and J 0 bases short, with 11 bases between. The chain's CDR3 is CASSSDVNSGNTIYF. As DNA, the CDR3 is TGTGCCAGCAGTTCGGACGTGAACTCTGGAAACACCATATATTTT.